Sequencing of this T cell receptor beta chain was carried out in a study of cytomegalovirus exposure and HLA in healthy donors. V dropped 9 bases and J dropped 2; count of bases not matched to a gene: 4. The CDR3 loop spans 13 amino acids. In germline, CDR1 is MDHEN, CDR2 SYDVKM. With 60 Vbeta and 13 Jbeta primers, the PCR was carried out. Authors' analysis steps: Unique TCR beta chains numbered about 72 million in a later analysis, with about 9.9 million shared. Sequencing used immunoSEQ multiplex PCR; TCRdb keeps in-frame clones, though not all of them. The DNA gave D and trimming, while V, J and clone size come from that table. The profile shows 150,000 to 200,000 clones, 70% to 80% of them singletons.

The source is a woman aged 45-60 years in good health and CMV-seronegative. Sequencing was performed on PBMCs. V usage is TRBV28 and J usage is TRBJ1-2; 9 bases agree with TRBD1. CDR3 loop: CASVGQGNYGYTF. CDR3 coding DNA: TGTGCCAGTGTAGGACAGGGGAACTATGGCTACACCTTC.